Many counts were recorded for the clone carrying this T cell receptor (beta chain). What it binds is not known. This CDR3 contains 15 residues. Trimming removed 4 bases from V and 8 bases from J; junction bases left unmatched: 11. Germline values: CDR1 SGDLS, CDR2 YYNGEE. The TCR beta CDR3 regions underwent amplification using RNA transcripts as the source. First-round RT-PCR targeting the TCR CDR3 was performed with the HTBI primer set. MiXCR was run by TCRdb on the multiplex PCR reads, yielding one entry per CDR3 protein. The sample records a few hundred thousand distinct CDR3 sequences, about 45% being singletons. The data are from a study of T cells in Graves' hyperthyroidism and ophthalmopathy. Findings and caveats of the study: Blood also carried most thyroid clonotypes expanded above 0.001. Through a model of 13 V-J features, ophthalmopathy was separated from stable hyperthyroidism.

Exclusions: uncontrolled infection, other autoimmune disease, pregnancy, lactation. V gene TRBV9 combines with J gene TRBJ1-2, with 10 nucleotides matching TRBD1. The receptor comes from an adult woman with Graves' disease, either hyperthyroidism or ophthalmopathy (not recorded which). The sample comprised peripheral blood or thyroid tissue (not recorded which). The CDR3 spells CASSPDPGQGYGYTF. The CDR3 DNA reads TGTGCCAGCAGCCCAGATCCGGGACAGGGGTACGGCTACACCTTC.